These 8 T cell receptor beta chains share one sample of origin, sequenced in a study of T cell changes during pregnancy in multiple sclerosis. The repertoire was sequenced with immunoSEQ multiplex PCR; TCRdb's copy has only in-frame clones and lacks some. This table holds some 38,000 clones, about 91% found once. The material was CD8+ T cells from peripheral blood mononuclear cells, obtained after pregnancy. The receptors originated from a female donor with multiple sclerosis, enrolled in a pregnancy study.

The rearrangement joins TRBV12-5 to TRBJ1-1; 8 bases match TRBD1. Germline-derived CDR1 and CDR2 are LGHNT and FRNRAP. There are 13 residues in the CDR3. V lost 7 bases to trimming and J lost 8 bases; unmatched junction nucleotides: 9. The CDR3, as DNA: TGTGCTAGTGCCACGAGTTACAGGGGGGAAGCTTTCTTT. It yields the protein CASATSYRGEAFF.

V and J are TRBV2 and TRBJ2-2, with 9 bases lining up with TRBD2. V shed 7 bases and J 10 bases; nucleotides not matched to a gene: 10. The germline gives CDR1 SNHLY, CDR2 FYNNEI. The CDR3 consists of 14 residues. The CDR3 loop reads CASNRGQREVELFF. The CDR3 coding sequence is TGTGCCAGCAACCGGGGGCAGCGGGAGGTGGAGCTGTTTTTT.

The CDR3 DNA reads TGTGCCAGCAGCGGCAGGGTCCACACCTTC. Translating gives CASSGRVHTF. The gene calls are TRBV9 and TRBJ1-2, with D perhaps matching TRBD1 (5 bases). The V gene's germline CDR1 is SGDLS and CDR2 YYNGEE. V lost 3 bases and J lost 12, with 9 bases in between. This CDR3 spans 10 amino acids.

The V gene is TRBV27, the J gene TRBJ1-2, with D unresolved. V was clipped by 6 bases and J by 8 bases, with 16 bases between them. This CDR3 spans 13 amino acids. Per the germline V gene, CDR1 is MNHEY and CDR2 is SMNVEV (reference sequence). The CDR3, as DNA: TGTGCCAGCAGCGCGAGCCCTCTAACGGGCTACACCTTC. The encoded protein is CASSASPLTGYTF.

The chain employs TRBV2 and TRBJ2-1; 13 bases map to TRBD2. J lost 3 bases, V lost 2 bases, and 4 bases had no gene match. The CDR3 runs 17 residues. CDR1 and CDR2 from the germline V gene are SNHLY and FYNNEI. CDR3 residues: CASSESGTSGDYNEQFF. CDR3 DNA: TGTGCCAGCAGTGAATCCGGGACTAGCGGGGACTACAATGAGCAGTTCTTC.

The chain joins TRBV28 to TRBJ2-7, with 7 bases lining up with TRBD1. Germline values: CDR1 MDHEN, CDR2 SYDVKM. J was trimmed by 5 bases and V by 10 bases; bases with no gene match: 8. The CDR3 contains 12 residues. The CDR3 is CATFQGENEQYF. Written as DNA, the CDR3 is TGTGCCACTTTCCAGGGGGAGAACGAGCAGTACTTC.

The CDR3 DNA reads as TGTGCCAGCAGTCCACCCGGGGGTGAGCAGTTCTTC. Translating it yields CASSPPGGEQFF. The chain links TRBV27 to TRBJ2-1; possibly TRBD2 for D (6 bases). Looked up from germline, CDR1 is MNHEY and CDR2 is SMNVEV (reference sequence). V was cut by 5 bases and J by 9 bases, with 11 bases left in between. The CDR3 extends over 12 amino acids.

The chain is built from TRBV7-9 and TRBJ1-1; possible D gene TRBD1, 6 bases. This CDR3 has 15 amino acids. CDR1 is SEHNR, CDR2 FQNEAQ, per germline (reference sequence). Trimming removed 1 base from V and 0 bases from J, with 9 bases in between. The CDR3 region is CASSLGTGLNTEAFF. The CDR3 bases are TGTGCCAGCAGCTTAGGCACAGGGTTGAACACTGAAGCTTTCTTT.